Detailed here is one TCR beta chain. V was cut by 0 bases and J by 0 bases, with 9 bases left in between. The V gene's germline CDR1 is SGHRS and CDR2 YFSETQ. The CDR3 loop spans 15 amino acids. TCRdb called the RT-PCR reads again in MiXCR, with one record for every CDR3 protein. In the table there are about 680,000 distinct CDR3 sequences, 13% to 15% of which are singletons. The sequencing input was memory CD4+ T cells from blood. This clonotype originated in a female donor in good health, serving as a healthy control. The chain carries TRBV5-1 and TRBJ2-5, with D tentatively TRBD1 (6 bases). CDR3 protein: CASSLAGTNQETQYF. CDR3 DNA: TGCGCCAGCAGCTTGGCCGGGACAAACCAAGAGACCCAGTACTTC. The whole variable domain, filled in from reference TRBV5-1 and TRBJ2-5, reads KAGVTQTPRYLIKTRGQQVTLSCSPISGHRSVSWYQQTPGQGLQFLFEYFSETQRNKGNFPGRFSGRQFSNSRSEMNVSTLELGDSALYLCASSLAGTNQETQYFGPGTRLLVL.